Listed below are T cell receptor beta chains from one sample, sequenced in a study of shared clonotypes between healthy human individuals. The repertoire was sequenced with immunoSEQ multiplex PCR; TCRdb's copy has only in-frame clones and lacks some. Of about 2,500,000 clones detected, 90% to 95% appear once; the ten largest clones hold under 0.15%. Material: naive CD4+ T cells sorted from blood. The receptors were gathered from a man between 18 and 35 years old in good health. Each CDR3 is given with its conserved first and last residue. The order of the fields is J gene, D gene, clone size, V gene, CDR3 DNA, CDR3 protein. The D gene is left open where the match is weak. Some rows have no size entry. The others give once, few or many, or a class for an expanded clone.

J: TRBJ1-2; D: TRBD1; size: NA; V: TRBV28; DNA: TGTGCCAGCAGTCCCCTGGACAGGGAAAGACTCGGCTACACCTTC; CDR3: CASSPLDRERLGYTF
J: TRBJ2-7; D: NA; size: NA; V: TRBV28; DNA: TGTGCCAGCAATTTGGGGGGAACCTACGAGCAGTACTTC; CDR3: CASNLGGTYEQYF
J: TRBJ2-2; D: NA; size: NA; V: TRBV11-2; DNA: TGTGCCAGCGAACGGCAGGGGCCCGGGGAGCTGTTTTTT; CDR3: CASERQGPGELFF
J: TRBJ1-1; D: NA; size: NA; V: TRBV5-1; DNA: TGCGCCAGCAGCTTGGCCGGGGGGCTAGGTACTGAAGCTTTCTTT; CDR3: CASSLAGGLGTEAFF
J: TRBJ2-3; D: NA; size: NA; V: TRBV30; DNA: TGTGCCTGGAGCGTCGGGAGTGGGAACACAGATACGCAGTATTTT; CDR3: CAWSVGSGNTDTQYF
J: TRBJ2-1; D: NA; size: NA; V: TRBV2; DNA: TGTGCTCACGCCGAGGGGCAAGGGAATGAGCAGTTCTTC; CDR3: CAHAEGQGNEQFF
J: TRBJ2-1; D: NA; size: NA; V: TRBV5-1; DNA: TGCGCCAGCAGCTCGTCGGGGTGGGAAGAGCAGTTCTTC; CDR3: CASSSSGWEEQFF
J: TRBJ2-4; D: TRBD1; size: NA; V: TRBV27; DNA: TGTGCCAGCAGTCCACCGGGACAGGGGGCGCGAAGGTTTTACTTC; CDR3: CASSPPGQGARRFYF
J: TRBJ1-6; D: NA; size: NA; V: TRBV9; DNA: TGTGCCAGCAGCCGGGGACACTTCCTTAGCTCCTATAATTCACCCCTCCACTTT; CDR3: CASSRGHFLSSYNSPLHF
J: TRBJ1-1; D: NA; size: NA; V: TRBV11-2; DNA: TGTGCCAGCAGCTTGGGGGCTTGGCAGGACGGGTCTGAAGCTTTCTTT; CDR3: CASSLGAWQDGSEAFF
J: TRBJ2-4; D: NA; size: NA; V: TRBV5-6; DNA: TGTGCCAGCAGCTTGGTGGCGGCCAAAAACATTCAGTACTTC; CDR3: CASSLVAAKNIQYF
J: TRBJ1-5; D: NA; size: once; V: TRBV5-1; DNA: TGCGCCAGCAGCTTGGGGGGGACGGGCAATCAGCCCCAGCATTTT; CDR3: CASSLGGTGNQPQHF
J: TRBJ1-6; D: NA; size: NA; V: TRBV5-1; DNA: TGCGCCAGCAGTAACTTGGGTAAACGTGAACCCCTCCACTTT; CDR3: CASSNLGKREPLHF
J: TRBJ1-4; D: TRBD1; size: NA; V: TRBV5-1; DNA: TGCGCCAGCAGCCGGACAGGGGGCTGGAATGAAAAACTGTTTTTT; CDR3: CASSRTGGWNEKLFF
J: TRBJ1-1; D: NA; size: NA; V: TRBV6-1; DNA: TGTGCCAGCAGTGAAGGTTCTCGGGGAGCGAACACTGAAGCTTTCTTT; CDR3: CASSEGSRGANTEAFF
J: TRBJ2-7; D: NA; size: NA; V: TRBV10-3; DNA: TGTGCCATCAGTGGCCCTTCTGGGGGGCTGACGGAGCAGTACTTC; CDR3: CAISGPSGGLTEQYF
J: TRBJ1-5; D: NA; size: NA; V: TRBV30; DNA: TGTGCCTGGAGTGTTTTCCAGGGCCCGTTTAGCAATCAGCCCCAGCATTTT; CDR3: CAWSVFQGPFSNQPQHF
J: TRBJ2-7; D: NA; size: NA; V: TRBV9; DNA: TGTGCCAGCAGCGTAGGGCTACCCTCTGGGGAGCAGTACTTC; CDR3: CASSVGLPSGEQYF
J: TRBJ2-7; D: TRBD2; size: NA; V: TRBV10-3; DNA: TGTGCCATCAGCGCTTCAGGGGCGGGAGGGAGCTCCTACGAGCAGTACTTC; CDR3: CAISASGAGGSSYEQYF
J: TRBJ2-7; D: NA; size: NA; V: TRBV18; DNA: TGTGCCAGCTCACCCTCTAACGAGCAGTACTTC; CDR3: CASSPSNEQYF
J: TRBJ2-1; D: TRBD2; size: once; V: TRBV18; DNA: TGTGCCAGCTCACCACCGAGCGGGAGAGGCAATGAGCAGTTCTTC; CDR3: CASSPPSGRGNEQFF
J: TRBJ2-1; D: NA; size: NA; V: TRBV5-4; DNA: TGTGCCAGCAGCTCCAAAGGGGCGGGGGCGACCTACAATGAGCAGTTCTTC; CDR3: CASSSKGAGATYNEQFF
J: TRBJ2-1; D: TRBD2; size: NA; V: TRBV9; DNA: TGTGCCAGCAGCCCGCCCGGGACTAGGGTTGATGAGCAGTTCTTC; CDR3: CASSPPGTRVDEQFF
J: TRBJ1-4; D: NA; size: NA; V: TRBV5-4; DNA: TGTGCCAGCAGCCCCAAAGGGAGCGGGACAACTAATGAAAAACTGTTTTTT; CDR3: CASSPKGSGTTNEKLFF
J: TRBJ2-3; D: TRBD1; size: NA; V: TRBV5-1; DNA: TGCGCCAGCAGCTTGACTACAGGGGTTAGCACAGATACGCAGTATTTT; CDR3: CASSLTTGVSTDTQYF
J: TRBJ2-7; D: NA; size: NA; V: TRBV6-5; DNA: TGTGCCGGCAAACAGGGACTGGGTTACGAGCAGTACTTC; CDR3: CAGKQGLGYEQYF
J: TRBJ1-6; D: NA; size: NA; V: TRBV28; DNA: TGTGCCAGCAGTTCACCCGCCTACGTAGGAAATAATAATTCACCCCTCCACTTT; CDR3: CASSSPAYVGNNNSPLHF
J: TRBJ2-1; D: NA; size: NA; V: TRBV27; DNA: TGTGCCAGCAGTTTCAGTGGGAGCTCCTACAATGAGCAGTTCTTC; CDR3: CASSFSGSSYNEQFF
J: TRBJ2-7; D: NA; size: NA; V: TRBV6-5; DNA: TGTGCCAGCAGCCGGGGAAGGGGTTACGAGCAGTACTTC; CDR3: CASSRGRGYEQYF
J: TRBJ2-7; D: NA; size: NA; V: TRBV6-7; DNA: TGTGCCAGCAGGCGGAGCACCTACGAGCAGTACTTC; CDR3: CASRRSTYEQYF
J: TRBJ2-3; D: NA; size: once; V: TRBV6-1; DNA: TGTGCCAGCAGTGAAGGGACGGGGTCTGCAGATACGCAGTATTTT; CDR3: CASSEGTGSADTQYF
J: TRBJ2-5; D: NA; size: once; V: TRBV30; DNA: TGTGCCTGGAGTGTACCGGGCGAGGCGGGATCGGAGACCCAGTACTTC; CDR3: CAWSVPGEAGSETQYF
J: TRBJ2-5; D: TRBD1; size: NA; V: TRBV13; DNA: TGTGCCAGCAGCCTTTCCGGGACAGTCCAAGAGACCCAGTACTTC; CDR3: CASSLSGTVQETQYF
J: TRBJ2-3; D: NA; size: NA; V: TRBV2; DNA: TGTGCCAGCAGGGCGAGTACGGGGTTTGCAGATACGCAGTATTTT; CDR3: CASRASTGFADTQYF
J: TRBJ2-6; D: NA; size: NA; V: TRBV9; DNA: TGTGCCAGCAGCCTCGGGGGATCTGGCGGGGCCAACGTCCTGACTTTC; CDR3: CASSLGGSGGANVLTF
J: TRBJ2-2; D: NA; size: NA; V: TRBV11-2; DNA: TGTGCCAGCAGCTCCCTGAAGACAGGAGCTAACACCGGGGAGCTGTTTTTT; CDR3: CASSSLKTGANTGELFF
J: TRBJ1-1; D: NA; size: NA; V: TRBV7-2; DNA: TGTGCCAGCAGCCAACGTAGTTTTATTCTGGACCCACGGGGAACTGAAGCTTTCTTT; CDR3: CASSQRSFILDPRGTEAFF
J: TRBJ2-6; D: NA; size: NA; V: TRBV9; DNA: TGTGCCAGCAGCGTGGGTTCCGGGACACAGAGCTCTGGGGCCAACGTCCTGACTTTC; CDR3: CASSVGSGTQSSGANVLTF
J: TRBJ1-2; D: TRBD1; size: NA; V: TRBV10-3; DNA: TGTGCCATCAGTGAGATCATCGGACAGGTGGGGAACTATGGCTACACCTTC; CDR3: CAISEIIGQVGNYGYTF
J: TRBJ2-1; D: NA; size: NA; V: TRBV11-2; DNA: TGTGCCAGCAGCTTAAGCGGCGACAATGAGCAGTTCTTC; CDR3: CASSLSGDNEQFF
J: TRBJ2-7; D: NA; size: NA; V: TRBV6-5; DNA: TGTGCCAGCAAGCGGGGACAAGAGCAGTACTTC; CDR3: CASKRGQEQYF
J: TRBJ2-7; D: NA; size: once; V: TRBV19; DNA: TGTGCCAGTAGGAGCACAGGACCTGTCTACGAGCAGTACTTC; CDR3: CASRSTGPVYEQYF
J: TRBJ2-2; D: TRBD2; size: NA; V: TRBV2; DNA: TGTGCCAGCAAAGGGAAGGGACTAGTTGTAGGCGGGGAGCTGTTTTTT; CDR3: CASKGKGLVVGGELFF
J: TRBJ2-5; D: TRBD2; size: NA; V: TRBV2; DNA: TGTGCCAGCAGTGAAATGGGTTTGGGGGGGGAGACCCAGTACTTC; CDR3: CASSEMGLGGETQYF
J: TRBJ1-5; D: NA; size: NA; V: TRBV19; DNA: TGTGCCAGTAGTAATGGCCCGGATTCCAATCAGCCCCAGCATTTT; CDR3: CASSNGPDSNQPQHF
J: TRBJ2-7; D: NA; size: NA; V: TRBV20-1; DNA: TGCAGTGCTTCGCACGGGGACGAGCAGTACTTC; CDR3: CSASHGDEQYF
J: TRBJ2-7; D: TRBD1; size: NA; V: TRBV7-2; DNA: TGTGCCAGCAGCTGGTTGACAGGGGGCTCCTACGAGCAGTACTTC; CDR3: CASSWLTGGSYEQYF
J: TRBJ2-2; D: NA; size: NA; V: TRBV7-9; DNA: TGTGCCAGCAGCTTAGTCGGCACCACCGGGGAGCTGTTTTTT; CDR3: CASSLVGTTGELFF
J: TRBJ1-1; D: TRBD1; size: NA; V: TRBV7-9; DNA: TGTGCCAGCAGACAAGTTGGGACAGGGAGGTTAGACACTGAAGCTTTCTTT; CDR3: CASRQVGTGRLDTEAFF
J: TRBJ2-3; D: TRBD2; size: NA; V: TRBV6-5; DNA: TGTGCCAGCAGTTACACTAGCGGGTACACAGATACGCAGTATTTT; CDR3: CASSYTSGYTDTQYF
J: TRBJ2-7; D: TRBD1; size: NA; V: TRBV18; DNA: TGTGCCAGCTCGGCGGACAGGGGGAACTCCTACGAGCAGTACTTC; CDR3: CASSADRGNSYEQYF
J: TRBJ2-6; D: TRBD1; size: once; V: TRBV29-1; DNA: TGCAGCGTGGGGACAGGGGCCGGGGCCAACGTCCTGACTTTC; CDR3: CSVGTGAGANVLTF
J: TRBJ1-1; D: NA; size: NA; V: TRBV5-1; DNA: TGCGCCAGCAGCTTGGTGCAGGGGTTGAACACTGAAGCTTTCTTT; CDR3: CASSLVQGLNTEAFF
J: TRBJ2-5; D: NA; size: NA; V: TRBV4-3; DNA: TGCGCCAGCAGCCAAGATTTGGGAGGACAAGAGACCCAGTACTTC; CDR3: CASSQDLGGQETQYF
J: TRBJ2-6; D: NA; size: NA; V: TRBV29-1; DNA: TGCAGCGTTCACACACCAGCGAGGGGGGCCAACGTCCTGACTTTC; CDR3: CSVHTPARGANVLTF
J: TRBJ2-1; D: TRBD2; size: NA; V: TRBV5-1; DNA: TGCGCCAGCAGCTTGGGTAGCGGGGAATACAATGAGCAGTTCTTC; CDR3: CASSLGSGEYNEQFF
J: TRBJ1-5; D: TRBD1; size: NA; V: TRBV5-1; DNA: TGCGCCAGCAGCCCAGGACAGGAAAATCAGCCCCAGCATTTT; CDR3: CASSPGQENQPQHF
J: TRBJ1-1; D: NA; size: NA; V: TRBV7-9; DNA: TGTGCCAGCAGCCAGTCGGTGAACACTGAAGCTTTCTTT; CDR3: CASSQSVNTEAFF
J: TRBJ2-6; D: TRBD1; size: NA; V: TRBV6-4; DNA: TGTGCCAGCAGTGATGAGGGGGCTATAGGCTCTGGGGCCAACGTCCTGACTTTC; CDR3: CASSDEGAIGSGANVLTF
J: TRBJ2-7; D: TRBD1; size: NA; V: TRBV27; DNA: TGTGCCAGCAGTTTTGGGGACAGGCCATACGAGCAGTACTTC; CDR3: CASSFGDRPYEQYF